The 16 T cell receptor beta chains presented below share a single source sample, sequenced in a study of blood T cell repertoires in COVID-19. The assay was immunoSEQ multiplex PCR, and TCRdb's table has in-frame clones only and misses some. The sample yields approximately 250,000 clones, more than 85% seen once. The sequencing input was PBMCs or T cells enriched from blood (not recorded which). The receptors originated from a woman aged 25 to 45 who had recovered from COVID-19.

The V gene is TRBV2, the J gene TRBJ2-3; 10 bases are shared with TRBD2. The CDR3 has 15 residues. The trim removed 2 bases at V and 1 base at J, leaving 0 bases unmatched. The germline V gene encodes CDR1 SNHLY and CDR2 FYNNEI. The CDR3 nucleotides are TGTGCCAGCAGTGAACTAGCGGGGGGCACAGATACGCAGTATTTT. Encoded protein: CASSELAGGTDTQYF.

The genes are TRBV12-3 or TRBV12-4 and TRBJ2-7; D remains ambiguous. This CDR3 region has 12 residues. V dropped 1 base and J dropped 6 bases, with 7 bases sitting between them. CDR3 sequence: CASSLGQFEQYF. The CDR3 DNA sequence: TGTGCCAGCAGTTTAGGGCAGTTCGAGCAGTACTTC.

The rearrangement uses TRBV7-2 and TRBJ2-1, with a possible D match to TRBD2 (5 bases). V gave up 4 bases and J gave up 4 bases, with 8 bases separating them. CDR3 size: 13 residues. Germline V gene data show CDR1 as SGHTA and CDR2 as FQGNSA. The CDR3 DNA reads TGTGCCAGCAGCTCCGGACTGTACAATGAGCAGTTCTTC. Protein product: CASSSGLYNEQFF.

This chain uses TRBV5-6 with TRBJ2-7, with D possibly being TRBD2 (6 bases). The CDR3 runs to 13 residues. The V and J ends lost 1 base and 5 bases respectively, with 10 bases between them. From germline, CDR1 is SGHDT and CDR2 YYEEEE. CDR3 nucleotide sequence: TGTGCCAGCAGCTTGTGGGAGGCTCACGAGCAGTACTTC. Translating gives CASSLWEAHEQYF.

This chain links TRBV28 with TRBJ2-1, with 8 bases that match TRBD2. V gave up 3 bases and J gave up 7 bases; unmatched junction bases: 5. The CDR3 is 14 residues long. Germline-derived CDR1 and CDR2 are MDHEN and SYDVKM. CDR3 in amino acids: CASSLVAGTNEQFF. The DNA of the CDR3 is TGTGCCAGCAGTTTGGTAGCGGGAACGAATGAGCAGTTCTTC.

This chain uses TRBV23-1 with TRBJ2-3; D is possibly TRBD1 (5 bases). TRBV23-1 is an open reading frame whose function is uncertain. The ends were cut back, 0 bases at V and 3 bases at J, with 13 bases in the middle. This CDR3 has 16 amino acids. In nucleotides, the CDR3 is TGCGCCAGCAGTCAATCCCCCCAGGGCGTGACAGATACGCAGTATTTT. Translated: CASSQSPQGVTDTQYF.

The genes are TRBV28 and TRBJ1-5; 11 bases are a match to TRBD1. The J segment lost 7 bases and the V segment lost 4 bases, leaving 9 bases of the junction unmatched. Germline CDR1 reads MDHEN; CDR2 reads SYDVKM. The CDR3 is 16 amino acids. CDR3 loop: CASSSGTGGFGQPQHF. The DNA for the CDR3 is TGTGCCAGCAGTTCCGGGACAGGGGGGTTTGGGCAGCCCCAGCATTTT.

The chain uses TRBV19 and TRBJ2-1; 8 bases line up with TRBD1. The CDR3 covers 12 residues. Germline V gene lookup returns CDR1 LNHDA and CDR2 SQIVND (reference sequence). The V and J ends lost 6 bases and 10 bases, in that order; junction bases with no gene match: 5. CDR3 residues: CASRTWTGEQFF. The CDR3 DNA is TGTGCCAGTAGGACATGGACAGGGGAGCAGTTCTTC.

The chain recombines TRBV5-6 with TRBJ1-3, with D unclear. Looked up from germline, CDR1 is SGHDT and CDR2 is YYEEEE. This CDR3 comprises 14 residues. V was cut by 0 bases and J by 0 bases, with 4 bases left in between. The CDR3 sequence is CASSLVFSGNTIYF. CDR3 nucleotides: TGTGCCAGCAGCTTGGTATTCTCTGGAAACACCATATATTTT.

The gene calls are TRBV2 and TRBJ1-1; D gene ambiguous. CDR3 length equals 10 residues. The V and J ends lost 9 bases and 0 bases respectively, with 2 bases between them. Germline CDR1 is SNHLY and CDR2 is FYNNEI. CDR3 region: CASMNTEAFF. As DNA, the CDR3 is TGTGCCAGTATGAACACTGAAGCTTTCTTT.

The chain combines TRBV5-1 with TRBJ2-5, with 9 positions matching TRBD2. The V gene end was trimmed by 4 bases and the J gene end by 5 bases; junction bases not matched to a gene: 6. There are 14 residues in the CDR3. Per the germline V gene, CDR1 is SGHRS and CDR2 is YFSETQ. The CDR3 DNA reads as TGCGCCAGCAGCAATAGCGGGAGAAGGGAGACCCAGTACTTC. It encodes CASSNSGRRETQYF.

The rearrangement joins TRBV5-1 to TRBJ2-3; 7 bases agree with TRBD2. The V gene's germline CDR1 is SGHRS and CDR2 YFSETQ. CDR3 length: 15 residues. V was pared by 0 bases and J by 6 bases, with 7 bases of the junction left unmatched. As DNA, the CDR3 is TGCGCCAGCAGCTTGGTGGGACTAAGCCCCGATACGCAGTATTTT. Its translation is CASSLVGLSPDTQYF.

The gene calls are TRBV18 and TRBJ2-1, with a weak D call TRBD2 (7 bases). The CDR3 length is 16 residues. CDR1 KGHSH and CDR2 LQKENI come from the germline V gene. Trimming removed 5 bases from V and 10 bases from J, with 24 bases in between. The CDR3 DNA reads TGTGCCAGCTCATCCCAACGGGGGGCCGGTAGCGGAGAGCAGTTCTTC. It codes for CASSSQRGAGSGEQFF.

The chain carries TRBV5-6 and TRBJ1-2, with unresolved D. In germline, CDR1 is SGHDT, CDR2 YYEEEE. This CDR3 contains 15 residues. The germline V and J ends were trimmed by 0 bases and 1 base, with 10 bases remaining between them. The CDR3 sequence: CASSLGATLNYGYTF. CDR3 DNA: TGTGCCAGCAGCTTGGGGGCCACTCTTAACTATGGCTACACCTTC.

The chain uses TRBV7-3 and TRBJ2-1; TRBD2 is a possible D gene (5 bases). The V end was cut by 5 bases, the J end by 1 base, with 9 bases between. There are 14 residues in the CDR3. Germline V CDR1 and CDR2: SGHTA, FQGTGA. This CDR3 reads CASSPEGSYNEQFF. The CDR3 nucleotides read TGTGCCAGCAGCCCCGAGGGTTCCTACAATGAGCAGTTCTTC.

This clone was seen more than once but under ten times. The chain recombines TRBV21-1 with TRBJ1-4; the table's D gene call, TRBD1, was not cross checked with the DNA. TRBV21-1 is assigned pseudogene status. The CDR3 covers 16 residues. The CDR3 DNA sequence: TGTGCCAGCAGCAAACCCCAGACAGGGGGTGTAGAAAAACTGTTTTTT. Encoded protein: CASSKPQTGGVEKLFF.